These 19 T cell receptor beta chains were all obtained from the same sample, sequenced in a study of cytomegalovirus exposure and HLA in healthy donors. The PCR contained 60 Vbeta and 13 Jbeta primers. TCRdb's copy holds only in-frame clones and misses some; the assay was immunoSEQ multiplex PCR. The sample carries some 14,000 clones, roughly 64% recorded once. Material: PBMCs. These receptors came from a woman aged 50 to 60 in good health and CMV-seropositive.

The chain has TRBV10-3 and TRBJ1-1; D is ambiguous. V lost 4 bases to trimming and J lost 3 bases, with 6 bases between them. Germline CDR1 reads ENHRY; CDR2 reads SYGVKD. This CDR3 region has 12 residues. This CDR3 is CAISGADTEAFF. CDR3 sequence (DNA): TGTGCCATCAGTGGGGCCGACACTGAAGCTTTCTTT.

The chain uses TRBV30 and TRBJ2-7; the D gene is possibly TRBD2 (5 bases). The germline gives CDR1 GTSNPN, CDR2 SVGIG (reference sequence). This CDR3 spans 12 amino acids. The V end lost 2 bases, the J end lost 5 bases, and 10 bases lay between the germline ends. CDR3 sequence (DNA): TGTGCCTGGAGTCCTGCCGGGGACGAGCAGTACTTC. This gives the protein CAWSPAGDEQYF.

This clone has only a few counts. The rearrangement links TRBV7-6 to TRBJ2-3; D is uncertain. The CDR3 runs to 12 residues. In germline, CDR1 is SGHVS, CDR2 FNYEAQ. V was pared by 6 bases and J by 4 bases, with 8 bases between. The CDR3 DNA reads TGTGCCAGCAGTTCGTCCGCAGATACGCAGTATTTT. Its translation: CASSSSADTQYF.

The rearrangement joins TRBV30 to TRBJ2-6; D perhaps matches TRBD1 (6 bases). The germline CDR1 and CDR2 sequences are GTSNPN and SVGIG (reference sequence). Trimming removed 2 bases from V and 0 bases from J, with 26 bases in between. The CDR3 spans 21 residues. The DNA for the CDR3 is TGTGCCTGGAGTCGCCGCCGCCCCGGGACCCTAGGGGGCTCTGGGGCCAACGTCCTGACTTTC. Its translation is CAWSRRRPGTLGGSGANVLTF.

The DNA for the CDR3 is TGCGCCAGCAGCTTGGGGGCGTGGACCGGGGAGCTGTTTTTT. Residues: CASSLGAWTGELFF. The chain is built from TRBV5-1 and TRBJ2-2; no clear D gene. The germline gives CDR1 SGHRS, CDR2 YFSETQ. The CDR3 totals 14 residues. V lost 0 bases to trimming and J lost 5 bases, with 8 bases between them.

The chain uses TRBV6-5 and TRBJ2-7; 9 bases map to TRBD1. V lost 3 bases, J lost 4 bases, and 7 bases stayed unmatched. The CDR3 runs 15 residues. Germline V CDR1 and CDR2: MNHEY, SVGAGI. This CDR3 reads CASSYNRDRVYEQYF. The CDR3, as DNA: TGTGCCAGCAGTTATAACCGGGACAGGGTTTACGAGCAGTACTTC.

The chain combines TRBV20-1 with TRBJ1-2; D ambiguous. Per the germline V gene, CDR1 is DFQATT and CDR2 is SNEGSKA (reference sequence). Trimming pared 5 bases from V and 3 bases from J, leaving 7 bases between. The CDR3 covers 11 residues. The chain's CDR3 is CSAPGDYGYTF. The CDR3 nucleotides read TGCAGTGCTCCCGGGGACTATGGCTACACCTTC.

The chain combines TRBV6-1 with TRBJ2-2; TRBD1 might be the D (6 bases). The CDR3 extends over 15 amino acids. CDR1 MNHNS and CDR2 SASEGT come from the germline V gene. The ends were cut back, 6 bases at V and 5 bases at J, with 16 bases in the middle. CDR3 DNA: TGTGCCAGCAGAGAGGACAGTTTTTGGACCGGGGAGCTGTTTTTT. This sequence encodes CASREDSFWTGELFF.

This clone was counted a few times. The rearrangement joins TRBV7-8 to TRBJ2-3; the D gene is possibly TRBD2 (5 bases). Trimming shortened V by 10 bases and J by 4 bases, and 12 bases separated the two germline ends. The germline V gene encodes CDR1 SGHVS and CDR2 FQNEAQ. The CDR3 is 12 amino acids. The CDR3 nucleotides read TGTGCCACCACTAGTTGGGCAGATACGCAGTATTTT. Its translation: CATTSWADTQYF. The full variable domain, rest sourced from reference TRBV7-8 and TRBJ2-3, is GAGVSQSPRYKVAKRGQDVALRCDPISGHVSLFWYQQALGQGPEFLTYFQNEAQLDKSGLPSDRFFAERPEGSVSTLKIQRTQQEDSAVYLCATTSWADTQYFGPGTRLTVL.

In this sample, this clone turned up once. This chain links TRBV4-1 with TRBJ1-2, with unresolved D. There are 16 residues in the CDR3. Trimming removed 1 base at V and 0 bases at J, with 12 bases between. Germline V gene data show CDR1 as MGHRA and CDR2 as YSYEKL. The CDR3 DNA follows: TGCGCCAGCAGCCAAGTCGTTCGTCAGACTAACTATGGCTACACCTTC. Translation: CASSQVVRQTNYGYTF.

This clone came up once. V and J are TRBV4-3 and TRBJ2-2, with 8 bases matching TRBD1. Germline V gives CDR1 LGHNA, CDR2 YSLEER. The CDR3 is 16 residues long. Germline trimming cut 3 bases from V and 6 bases from J; bases unmatched to any gene: 9. CDR3 residues: CASSQAWTGRPGELFF. In DNA form, the CDR3 reads TGCGCCAGCAGCCAGGCTTGGACAGGGCGTCCCGGGGAGCTGTTTTTT.

The genes are TRBV30 and TRBJ1-1; D gene unclear. CDR1 GTSNPN and CDR2 SVGIG come from the germline V gene (reference sequence). Trimming left V 7 bases short and J 3 bases short, with 9 bases between. The CDR3 has 11 residues. The CDR3, as DNA: TGTGCCTCCCGAGCCGACACTGAAGCTTTCTTT. Its protein is CASRADTEAFF.

This clone was detected only a few times. The V gene is TRBV6-5, the J gene TRBJ1-1, with D unclear. The CDR3 has 14 residues. Germline assignment: CDR1 MNHEY and CDR2 SVGAGI. Trimming removed 7 bases at V and 2 bases at J, with 14 bases between. The CDR3 sequence: CASTRRGFNTEAFF. The CDR3 region has the DNA TGTGCCAGCACCAGGCGGGGTTTTAACACTGAAGCTTTCTTT.

J is TRBJ1-4 and V is TRBV10-3; TRBD1 is a possible D gene (6 bases). Between the trimmed V and J ends, which lost 3 bases and 8 bases, there was a span of 10 bases. Per germline, CDR1 ENHRY and CDR2 SYGVKD. The CDR3 loop spans 13 amino acids. In DNA, the CDR3 is TGTGCCATCAGTGAAGGGGGTTGGGAAAAACTGTTTTTT. Residues: CAISEGGWEKLFF.

This chain connects TRBV15 to TRBJ1-1, with a weak D call TRBD1 (6 bases). The V end lost 3 bases, the J end lost 1 base, and 6 bases lay between the germline ends. Per germline, CDR1 LNHNV and CDR2 YYDKDF (reference sequence). The CDR3 extends over 13 amino acids. The CDR3 spells CATSRDRNTEAFF. The CDR3 bases are TGTGCCACCAGCAGGGACAGGAACACTGAAGCTTTCTTT.

This rearrangement joins TRBV10-3 to TRBJ1-2, with D maybe TRBD1 (5 bases). Germline V gives CDR1 ENHRY, CDR2 SYGVKD. This CDR3 has 14 amino acids. V lost 5 bases and J lost 5, with 15 bases in between. The CDR3 nucleotides read TGTGCCATCAGTCTTTCCGGACACCTTTATGGCTACACCTTC. Protein sequence: CAISLSGHLYGYTF.

The rearrangement uses TRBV4-3 and TRBJ2-3; 8 positions agree with TRBD2. The CDR3 contains 16 residues. V lost 4 bases and J lost 1; bases outside the gene matches: 7. Germline V lookup: CDR1 LGHNA, CDR2 YSLEER. The CDR3, as DNA: TGCGCCAGCAGCCCGAGCGGGAGACTAGGCACAGATACGCAGTATTTT. Translated, it gives CASSPSGRLGTDTQYF.

This chain connects TRBV10-3 to TRBJ2-5; maybe TRBD1 (5 bases). The CDR3 is 13 amino acids. The germline V gene has CDR1 ENHRY and CDR2 SYGVKD. V was clipped by 9 bases and J by 5 bases, with 16 bases between them. DNA for the CDR3: TGTGCCATAAGTATTGGGGCGGACGAGACCCAGTACTTC. As protein: CAISIGADETQYF.

Within the sample, this clone is medium-sized. The chain combines TRBV7-9 with TRBJ1-1; D might be TRBD1 (5 bases). The length of the CDR3 is 13 residues. Germline V gene lookup returns CDR1 SEHNR and CDR2 FQNEAQ (reference sequence). The ends were cut back, 4 bases at V and 1 base at J, with 7 bases in the middle. The CDR3, as DNA: TGTGCCAGCAGCTCTGACAGGAACACTGAAGCTTTCTTT. Protein: CASSSDRNTEAFF.